This T cell receptor beta chain was sequenced for a study of response to subunit inactivated influenza vaccine. Study conclusions and caveats: Each seasonal influenza vaccination recruits few new T cells, the authors suggested.

CDR1 and CDR2 from the germline V gene are LNHDA and SQIVND (reference sequence). V was pared by 3 bases and J by 2 bases, with 3 bases of the junction left unmatched. The CDR3 spans 14 residues. This clonotype has just a few counts. What it recognizes is unknown. MiXCR was run by TCRdb on the RT-PCR reads, yielding one entry per CDR3 protein. The repertoire holds under 800,000 distinct CDR3 sequences, approximately 13% seen once, with around 7.3% in the top ten. Source: PBMCs from blood, taken roughly 15 days before vaccination. The chain recombines TRBV19 with TRBJ2-7; 8 bases agree with TRBD2. The sequence came from a man aged 50-60 years who received an inactivated influenza vaccine. The CDR3 region has the DNA TGTGCCAGTAGTATGGCCGGGAGGGCCTACGAGCAGTACTTC. Residues: CASSMAGRAYEQYF.